The clone carrying this T cell receptor (beta chain) was seen ten or more times. Its antigen is undetermined. The data are from a study of T-cell reconstitution after alpha-beta-depleted transplantation in children. Study results and caveats: Several hundred expanded graft clones reportedly gave rise to the alpha-beta T cells present about two months after transplant. The authors attributed T-cell counts and diversity one year after transplant mostly to newly produced T cells.

The authors prepared the TCRbeta library with unique molecular identifiers. TCRdb used MiXCR to reprocess the PCR reads, holding one entry per CDR3 protein. Counted here are 130,000 or so distinct CDR3 sequences, 8.5% to 10% occurring once; the ten biggest clones make up about 24%. CDR1 is DFQATT, CDR2 SNEGSKA, per germline (reference sequence). This CDR3 has 15 amino acids. V lost 3 bases to trimming and J lost 4 bases; unmatched junction nucleotides: 10. This sequence originates from a girl younger than two who had a stem cell transplant for combined immunodeficiency, so the T cells may come from the graft donor. This sequence joins TRBV20-1 and TRBJ2-3; 7 positions agree with TRBD2. The specimen was PBMCs, mostly from graft donor cells, collected 180 days after TCRalphabeta/CD19-depleted stem cell transplant. The CDR3 is CSASPGAGHADTQYF. CDR3 nucleotides: TGCAGTGCTAGCCCGGGAGCGGGGCATGCAGATACGCAGTATTTT.